The 22 T cell receptor beta chains listed next were all sequenced from one sample in a study of blood T cell repertoires in COVID-19. The method was immunoSEQ multiplex PCR; TCRdb's version includes in-frame clones alone and lacks a portion of them. The sample comprises fewer than 300,000 clones, about 89% of which are singletons, and roughly 10% rests with the top ten. The sample taken for sequencing was PBMCs or T cells enriched from blood (not recorded which). All receptors derive from a man aged 35 to 55 who had recovered from COVID-19.

This chain joins TRBV30 and TRBJ2-1; 9 bases fit TRBD2. The CDR3 loop spans 15 amino acids. The V gene's germline CDR1 is GTSNPN and CDR2 SVGIG (reference sequence). Unmatched junction bases numbered 6, after V lost 2 bases and J lost 4 bases. CDR3 sequence reads: CAWSWRSGGYNEQFF. For the CDR3, the DNA is TGTGCCTGGAGTTGGAGAAGCGGGGGGTACAATGAGCAGTTCTTC.

The CDR3 region is CASSRGRATNEKLFF. In DNA, the CDR3 is TGCGCCAGCAGCCGAGGGCGCGCAACTAATGAAAAACTGTTTTTT. This chain uses TRBV4-1 with TRBJ1-4; D remains unclear. The V gene lost 4 bases and the J gene lost 0 bases, with 9 bases spanning the gap. The germline gives CDR1 MGHRA, CDR2 YSYEKL. This CDR3 comprises 15 residues.

The chain couples TRBV18 to TRBJ1-1; the D is unclear. Trimming removed 2 bases at V and 4 bases at J, with 14 bases between. Germline V gives CDR1 KGHSH, CDR2 LQKENI. This CDR3 spans 15 amino acids. The CDR3 spells CASSPYEGRITEAFF. For the CDR3, the DNA is TGTGCCAGCTCACCATACGAGGGCCGGATCACTGAAGCTTTCTTT.

The chain is built from TRBV9 and TRBJ2-7, with 8 bases matching TRBD2. The CDR3 covers 16 residues. From germline, CDR1 is SGDLS and CDR2 YYNGEE. The J segment lost 1 base and the V segment lost 0 bases, leaving 6 bases of the junction unmatched. The CDR3 is CASSVGPSGGSYEQYF. In DNA, the CDR3 is TGTGCCAGCAGCGTAGGTCCCAGCGGGGGTTCCTACGAGCAGTACTTC.

The gene calls are TRBV27 and TRBJ1-1, with D maybe TRBD1 (5 bases). CDR1 and CDR2 (germline): MNHEY, SMNVEV (reference sequence). The CDR3 spans 15 residues. Trimming removed 8 bases from V and 1 base from J, with 17 bases in between. The CDR3 region has the DNA TGTGCCAGCTTCTCAAGGGGTGGACGGAACACTGAAGCTTTCTTT. This translates into CASFSRGGRNTEAFF.

The chain carries TRBV5-6 and TRBJ2-5, with a weak D call TRBD1 (5 bases). The germline V and J ends were trimmed by 4 bases and 0 bases, with 13 bases remaining between them. Germline loops: CDR1 SGHDT, CDR2 YYEEEE. This CDR3 region has 15 residues. CDR3 bases: TGTGCCAGCAGCAAACGGGCAGGGTACCAAGAGACCCAGTACTTC. Amino acids: CASSKRAGYQETQYF.

This clone was seen just once. V usage is TRBV27 and J usage is TRBJ2-7; TRBD1 agrees at 7 bases. CDR1 and CDR2 from the germline V gene are MNHEY and SMNVEV (reference sequence). This CDR3 is built from 17 residues. The J segment lost 4 bases and the V segment lost 2 bases, leaving 14 bases of the junction unmatched. CDR3 residues: CASSLTPGQLEGYEQYF. CDR3 nucleotides: TGTGCCAGCAGTTTAACCCCGGGACAGCTTGAAGGGTACGAGCAGTACTTC.

J is TRBJ2-1 and V is TRBV29-1; a possible D gene is TRBD1 (5 bases). The CDR3 has 13 residues. Germline values: CDR1 SQVTM, CDR2 ANQGSEA. Trimming took 7 bases from V and 7 from J, leaving 17 bases between them. The CDR3 nucleotides are TGCAGCGCCGGCCAGGGAATAGGAAATGAGCAGTTCTTC. Translating it yields CSAGQGIGNEQFF.

V is TRBV7-9 and J is TRBJ2-7; 9 bases align to TRBD1. The J segment lost 3 bases and the V segment lost 3 bases, leaving 3 bases of the junction unmatched. Germline lookup yields CDR1 SEHNR and CDR2 FQNEAQ (reference sequence). The CDR3 contains 14 residues. This CDR3 reads CASSFRDRDYEQYF. The CDR3 DNA follows: TGTGCCAGCAGCTTCCGGGACAGGGACTACGAGCAGTACTTC. The full variable domain, its missing parts supplied by reference TRBV7-9 and TRBJ2-7, is DTGVSQNPRHKITKRGQNVTFRCDPISEHNRLYWYRQTLGQGPEFLTYFQNEAQLEKSRLLSDRFSAERPKGSFSTLEIQRTEQGDSAMYLCASSFRDRDYEQYFGPGTRLTVT.

The rearrangement joins TRBV6-5 to TRBJ2-5; a possible D gene is TRBD1 (6 bases). CDR3 size: 12 residues. V lost 6 bases and J lost 4, with 9 bases in between. CDR1 and CDR2 (germline): MNHEY, SVGAGI. The CDR3 DNA reads TGTGCCAGCAGCCTCAGGGGAGAGACCCAGTACTTC. Its protein is CASSLRGETQYF.

This chain connects TRBV4-1 to TRBJ2-1; TRBD2 aligns across 14 bases. The V segment lost 6 bases and the J segment 3 bases; nucleotides outside the gene matches: 7. The CDR3 covers 17 residues. Looked up from germline, CDR1 is MGHRA and CDR2 is YSYEKL. The CDR3 is CASRWTSGGNGYNEQFF. The CDR3 bases are TGCGCCAGCAGGTGGACTAGCGGGGGGAACGGCTACAATGAGCAGTTCTTC.

The V and J genes are TRBV5-1 and TRBJ1-5, with a tentative D call TRBD1 (6 bases). Germline V CDR1 and CDR2: SGHRS, YFSETQ. This CDR3 spans 14 amino acids. Trimming left V 2 bases short and J 7 bases short, with 13 bases between. CDR3 coding DNA: TGCGCCAGCAGCTTAGGGGGGGCCAGCCAGCCCCAGCATTTT. Translated, it gives CASSLGGASQPQHF.

This clone was observed a handful of times. The chain recombines TRBV11-2 with TRBJ1-2; TRBD1 aligns across 7 bases. With V trimmed by 5 bases and J by 6 bases, 9 bases remained unmatched. Germline CDR1 SGHAT, CDR2 FQNNGV. The CDR3 covers 14 residues. The CDR3 loop is CASSLTPGGDGYTF. CDR3 bases: TGTGCCAGCAGCCTAACCCCAGGGGGTGATGGCTACACCTTC.

The CDR3 loop reads CASSDRGVPGELFF. CDR3 nucleotides: TGTGCCAGCAGTGACAGGGGAGTGCCCGGGGAGCTGTTTTTT. The chain joins TRBV2 to TRBJ2-2; D may be TRBD1 (6 bases). This CDR3 has 14 residues. V gave up 3 bases and J gave up 6 bases, with 11 bases separating them. CDR1 is SNHLY and CDR2 is FYNNEI in the germline V gene.

This clone was picked up one time. The chain links TRBV30 to TRBJ1-1, with D unresolved. The length of the CDR3 is 13 residues. The V end lost 0 bases, the J end lost 11 bases, and 16 bases lay between the germline ends. CDR1 and CDR2 (germline): GTSNPN, SVGIG (reference sequence). The DNA for the CDR3 is TGTGCCTGGAGTGTGAAGGTGCCCCTGAGGGCTTTCTTT. It translates to CAWSVKVPLRAFF.

CDR3 coding DNA: TGCGCCAGCAGATCCGGGGGGCAAACTAAGGGAGCTTTCTTT. Its protein product is CASRSGGQTKGAFF. V usage is TRBV10-2 and J usage is TRBJ1-1, with D possibly being TRBD1 (6 bases). The CDR3 sequence is 14 residues long. In germline, CDR1 is WSHSY, CDR2 SAAADI. The V and J ends lost 6 bases and 10 bases respectively, with 21 bases between them.

The chain joins TRBV6-1 to TRBJ2-7; TRBD1 aligns across 7 bases. CDR3 length equals 16 residues. Germline loops: CDR1 MNHNS, CDR2 SASEGT. V dropped 0 bases and J dropped 4; count of bases not matched to a gene: 9. CDR3 loop: CASSEAFGDRPYEQYF. The CDR3 DNA is TGTGCCAGCAGTGAAGCGTTTGGGGACAGACCTTACGAGCAGTACTTC.

The genes are TRBV19 and TRBJ2-1, with D tentatively TRBD2 (6 bases). Germline V CDR1 and CDR2: LNHDA, SQIVND (reference sequence). The germline V and J ends were trimmed by 0 bases and 0 bases, with 9 bases remaining between them. CDR3 length: 16 residues. DNA of the CDR3: TGTGCCAGTAGTATAGAGGGACTGGGCTCCTACAATGAGCAGTTCTTC. This sequence encodes CASSIEGLGSYNEQFF.

This chain connects TRBV6-2 or TRBV6-3 to TRBJ2-6; D might be TRBD1 (5 bases). The CDR3 has 16 amino acids. V lost 4 bases and J 0 bases, leaving 10 bases between the germline ends. Germline CDR1 is MNHEY and CDR2 is SVGEGT. The CDR3 bases are TGTGCCAGCAGTTCGGCAGGGCACTCTGGGGCCAACGTCCTGACTTTC. As protein: CASSSAGHSGANVLTF.

This chain connects TRBV28 to TRBJ2-7; 8 bases agree with TRBD1. Germline assignment: CDR1 MDHEN and CDR2 SYDVKM. V dropped 5 bases and J dropped 2; count of bases not matched to a gene: 20. The CDR3 covers 19 residues. Here the CDR3 reads CASSPKFWENGTGPYEQYF. CDR3 DNA sequence: TGTGCCAGCAGTCCGAAGTTTTGGGAGAACGGGACAGGCCCCTACGAGCAGTACTTC.

The chain couples TRBV12-5 to TRBJ2-3, with 9 bases fitting TRBD1. The V gene end was trimmed by 0 bases and the J gene end by 2 bases; junction bases not matched to a gene: 3. The CDR3 contains 16 residues. Germline V gene lookup returns CDR1 LGHNT and CDR2 FRNRAP. The chain's CDR3 is CASGLVTGGYTDTQYF. CDR3 nucleotides: TGTGCTAGTGGTTTGGTAACAGGGGGCTACACAGATACGCAGTATTTT.

The chain is built from TRBV7-8 and TRBJ2-5, with 12 bases lining up with TRBD2. J lost 2 bases, V lost 5 bases, and 6 bases had no gene match. CDR3 length: 16 amino acids. CDR1 is SGHVS and CDR2 is FQNEAQ in the germline V gene. The DNA for the CDR3 is TGTGCCAGCAGCCGCGGACTAGCGGGACCACAAGAGACCCAGTACTTC. As protein: CASSRGLAGPQETQYF.